This T cell receptor beta chain emerged from a study of T cell changes during pregnancy in multiple sclerosis. TCRdb's table, derived via immunoSEQ multiplex PCR, lists solely in-frame clones and lacks some. The repertoire consists of about 16,000 clones, with around 96% occurring once and the leading ten covering around 0.9%. This CDR3 spans 16 amino acids. Germline CDR1 and CDR2: KGHSH and LQKENI. V dropped 0 bases and J dropped 4 bases, with 13 bases sitting between them. This chain uses TRBV18 with TRBJ2-1; D may be TRBD2 (6 bases). This specimen was peripheral blood, taken in the third trimester of pregnancy. The source is a female donor with multiple sclerosis, enrolled in a pregnancy study. CDR3 sequence (DNA): TGTGCCAGCTCACCACCGCCGACTAGAGTATACAATGAGCAGTTCTTC. This sequence encodes CASSPPPTRVYNEQFF.